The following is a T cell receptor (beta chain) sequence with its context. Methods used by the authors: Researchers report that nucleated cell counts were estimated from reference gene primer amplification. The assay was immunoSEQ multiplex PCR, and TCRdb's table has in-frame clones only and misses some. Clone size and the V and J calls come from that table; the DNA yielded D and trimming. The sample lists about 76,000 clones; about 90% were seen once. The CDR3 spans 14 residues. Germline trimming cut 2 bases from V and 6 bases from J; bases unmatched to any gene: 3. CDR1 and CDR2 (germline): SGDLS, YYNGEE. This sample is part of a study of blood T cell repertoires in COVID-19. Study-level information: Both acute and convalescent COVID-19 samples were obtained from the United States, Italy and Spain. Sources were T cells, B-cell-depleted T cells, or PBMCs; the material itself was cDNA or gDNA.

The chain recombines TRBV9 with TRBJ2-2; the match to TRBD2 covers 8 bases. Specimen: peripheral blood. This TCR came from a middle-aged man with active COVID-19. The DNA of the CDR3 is TGTGCCAGCAGCGTTAGCGGGACCCCCGGGGAGCTGTTTTTT. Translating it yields CASSVSGTPGELFF. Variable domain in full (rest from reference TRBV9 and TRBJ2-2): DSGVTQTPKHLITATGQRVTLRCSPRSGDLSVYWYQQSLDQGLQFLIQYYNGEERAKGNILERFSAQQFPDLHSELNLSSLELGDSALYFCASSVSGTPGELFFGEGSRLTVL.